These 4 T cell receptor beta chains were sequenced from one sample in a study of CD8 T cells in ankylosing spondylitis. Each CDR3 protein gets one entry after TCRdb re-called the 5' RACE reads with MiXCR. The profile covers some 92,000 distinct CDR3 sequences, with 25% to 35% appearing a single time and approximately 59% taken by the ten largest. Sequences were obtained from blood, either unsorted or a sorted T cell fraction (not recorded which). These TCRs come from a male donor with ankylosing spondylitis or in good health (not recorded which).

The chain is built from TRBV21-1 and TRBJ1-1. TRBV21-1 is deemed a pseudogene. The CDR3 sequence is 13 residues long. CDR3 amino acids: CASYRPSHPEAFF. DNA for the CDR3: TGTGCCAGCTACCGACCCTCCCACCCTGAAGCTTTCTTT.

This chain uses TRBV4-2 with TRBJ2-7; 7 bases agree with TRBD2. This CDR3 has 15 amino acids. The V gene's germline CDR1 is LGHNA and CDR2 YNFKEQ. Losses at the gene ends were 4 bases for V and 1 base for J; bases not matched to a gene: 7. The CDR3 is CASSRSLANSYEQYF. As DNA, the CDR3 is TGTGCCAGCAGCCGGTCACTAGCGAATTCCTACGAGCAGTACTTC.

The chain recombines TRBV29-1 with TRBJ2-3; no reliable D call. V lost 4 bases and J lost 4, with 12 bases in between. The CDR3 has 13 residues. The germline V gene encodes CDR1 SQVTM and CDR2 ANQGSEA. The CDR3 sequence is CSVGNGRADTQYF. DNA of the CDR3: TGCAGCGTTGGGAACGGTAGGGCAGATACGCAGTATTTT.

A few counts support this clonotype. This chain uses TRBV9 with TRBJ1-1, with a possible D match to TRBD1 (5 bases). This CDR3 comprises 15 residues. Germline-derived CDR1 and CDR2 are SGDLS and YYNGEE. The ends were cut back, 0 bases at V and 6 bases at J, with 15 bases in the middle. The CDR3 DNA sequence: TGTGCCAGCAGCGTAGAGGGGACCCATGGGGCTGAAGCTTTCTTT. Amino acids: CASSVEGTHGAEAFF.